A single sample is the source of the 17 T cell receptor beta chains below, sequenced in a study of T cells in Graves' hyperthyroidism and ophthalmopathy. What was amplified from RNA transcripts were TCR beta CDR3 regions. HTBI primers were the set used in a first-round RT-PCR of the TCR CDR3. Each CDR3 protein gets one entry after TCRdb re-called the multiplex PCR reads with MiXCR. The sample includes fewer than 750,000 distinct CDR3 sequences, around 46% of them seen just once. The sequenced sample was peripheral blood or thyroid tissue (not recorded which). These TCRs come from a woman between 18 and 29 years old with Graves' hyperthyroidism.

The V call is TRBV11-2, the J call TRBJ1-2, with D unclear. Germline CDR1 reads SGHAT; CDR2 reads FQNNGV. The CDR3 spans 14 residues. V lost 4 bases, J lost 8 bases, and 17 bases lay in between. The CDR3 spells CASSSIPREEGYTF. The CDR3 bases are TGTGCCAGCAGCTCCATACCAAGGGAGGAGGGCTACACCTTC.

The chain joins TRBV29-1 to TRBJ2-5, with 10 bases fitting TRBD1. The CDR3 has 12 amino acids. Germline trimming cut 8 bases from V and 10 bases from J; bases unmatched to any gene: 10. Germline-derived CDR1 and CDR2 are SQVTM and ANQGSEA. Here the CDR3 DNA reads TGCAGCAGCCCACCGGGACAGGGGATCCAGTACTTC. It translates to CSSPPGQGIQYF.

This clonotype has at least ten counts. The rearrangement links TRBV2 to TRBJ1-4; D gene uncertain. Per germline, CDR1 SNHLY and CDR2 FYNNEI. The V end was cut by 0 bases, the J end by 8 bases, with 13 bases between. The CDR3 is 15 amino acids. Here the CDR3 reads CASSEAVALGEKLFF. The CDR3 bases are TGTGCCAGCAGTGAAGCGGTGGCCCTAGGCGAAAAACTGTTTTTT.

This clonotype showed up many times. The CDR3 nucleotides read TGTGCCAGCAGCCCAACTGGGACAGGCTATGGCTACACCTTC. Amino acids: CASSPTGTGYGYTF. V usage is TRBV3-1 and J usage is TRBJ1-2; TRBD1 aligns across 8 bases. J gave up 4 bases and V 4 bases, and 5 bases lay outside the gene matches. The CDR3 has 14 amino acids. Germline V gives CDR1 LGHDT, CDR2 YNNKEL (reference sequence).

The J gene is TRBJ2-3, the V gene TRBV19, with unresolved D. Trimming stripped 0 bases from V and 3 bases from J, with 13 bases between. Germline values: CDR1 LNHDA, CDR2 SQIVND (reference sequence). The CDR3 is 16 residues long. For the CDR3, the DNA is TGTGCCAGTAGTATAGATCAATTCGCCCGTACAGATACGCAGTATTTT. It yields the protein CASSIDQFARTDTQYF.

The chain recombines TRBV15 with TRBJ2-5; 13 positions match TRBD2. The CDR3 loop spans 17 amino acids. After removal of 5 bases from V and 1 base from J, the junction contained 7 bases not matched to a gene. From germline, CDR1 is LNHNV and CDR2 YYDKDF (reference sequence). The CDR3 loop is CATSGGLAGTIQETQYF. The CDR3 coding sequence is TGTGCCACCAGCGGGGGACTAGCGGGGACCATCCAAGAGACCCAGTACTTC. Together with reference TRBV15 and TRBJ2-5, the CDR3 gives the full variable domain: DAMVIQNPRYQVTQFGKPVTLSCSQTLNHNVMYWYQQKSSQAPKLLFHYYDKDFNNEADTPDNFQSRRPNTSFCFLDIRSPGLGDTAMYLCATSGGLAGTIQETQYFGPGTRLLVL.

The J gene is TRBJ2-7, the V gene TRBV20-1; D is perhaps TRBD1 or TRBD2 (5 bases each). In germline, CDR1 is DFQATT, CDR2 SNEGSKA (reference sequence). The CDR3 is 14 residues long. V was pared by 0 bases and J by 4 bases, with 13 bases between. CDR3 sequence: CSAREAGGLYEQYF. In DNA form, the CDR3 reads TGCAGTGCTAGAGAGGCTGGGGGTTTGTACGAGCAGTACTTC.

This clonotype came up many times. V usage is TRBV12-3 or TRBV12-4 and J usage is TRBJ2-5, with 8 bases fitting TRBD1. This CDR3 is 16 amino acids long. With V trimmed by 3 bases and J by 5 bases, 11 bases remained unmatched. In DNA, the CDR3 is TGTGCCAGCAGTTTGGAGCAGGGGCAGGGGGCCGAGACCCAGTACTTC. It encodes CASSLEQGQGAETQYF.

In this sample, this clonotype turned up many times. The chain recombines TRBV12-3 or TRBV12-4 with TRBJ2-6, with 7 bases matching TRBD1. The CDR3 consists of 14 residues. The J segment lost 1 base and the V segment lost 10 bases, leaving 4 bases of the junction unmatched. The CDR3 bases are TGTGCCACGACAGGGTTATCTGGGGCCAACGTCCTGACTTTC. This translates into CATTGLSGANVLTF.

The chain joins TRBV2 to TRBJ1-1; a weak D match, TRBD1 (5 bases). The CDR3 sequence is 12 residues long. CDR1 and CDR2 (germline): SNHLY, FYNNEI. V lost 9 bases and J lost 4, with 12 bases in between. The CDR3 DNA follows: TGTGCCAGTGGGGGGAGCGGCACTGAAGCTTTCTTT. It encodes CASGGSGTEAFF.

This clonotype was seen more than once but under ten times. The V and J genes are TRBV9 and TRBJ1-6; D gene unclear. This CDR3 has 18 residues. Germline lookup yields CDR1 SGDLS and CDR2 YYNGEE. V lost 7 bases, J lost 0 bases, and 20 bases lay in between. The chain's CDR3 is CASSPAASGSSYNSPLHF. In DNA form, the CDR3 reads TGTGCCAGCTCCCCCGCCGCCAGCGGGAGCTCCTATAATTCACCCCTCCACTTT.

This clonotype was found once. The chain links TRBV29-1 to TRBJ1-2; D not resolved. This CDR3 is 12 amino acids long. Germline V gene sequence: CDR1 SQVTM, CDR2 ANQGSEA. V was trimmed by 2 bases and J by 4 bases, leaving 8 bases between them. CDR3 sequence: CSVEHSFYGYTF. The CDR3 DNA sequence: TGCAGCGTTGAACACAGTTTCTATGGCTACACCTTC.

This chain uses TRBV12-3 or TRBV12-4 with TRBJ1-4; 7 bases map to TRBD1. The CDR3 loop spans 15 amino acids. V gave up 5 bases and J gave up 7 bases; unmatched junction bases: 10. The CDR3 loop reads CASSLLTGIIEKLFF. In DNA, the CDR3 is TGTGCCAGCAGTCTCCTGACAGGGATCATTGAAAAACTGTTTTTT.

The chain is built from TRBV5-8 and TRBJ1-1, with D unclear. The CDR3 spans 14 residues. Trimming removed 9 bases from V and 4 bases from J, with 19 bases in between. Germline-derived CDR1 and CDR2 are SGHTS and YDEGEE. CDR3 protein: CATQPDTETTEAFF. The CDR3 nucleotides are TGTGCCACCCAGCCAGATACGGAGACCACTGAAGCTTTCTTT.

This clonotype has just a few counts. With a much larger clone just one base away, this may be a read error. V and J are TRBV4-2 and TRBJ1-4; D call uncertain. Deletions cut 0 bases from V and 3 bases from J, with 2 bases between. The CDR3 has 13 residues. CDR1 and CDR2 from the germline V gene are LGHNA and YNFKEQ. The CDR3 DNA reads TGTGCCAGCAGCCAAGAGGCTAATGAAAAACTGTTTTTT. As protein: CASSQEANEKLFF.

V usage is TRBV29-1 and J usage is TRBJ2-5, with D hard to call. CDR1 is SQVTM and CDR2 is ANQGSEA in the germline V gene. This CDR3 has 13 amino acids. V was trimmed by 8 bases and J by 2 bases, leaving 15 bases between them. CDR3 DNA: TGCAGCAGCCAAGCAACGGAACAAGAGACCCAGTACTTC. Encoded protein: CSSQATEQETQYF.

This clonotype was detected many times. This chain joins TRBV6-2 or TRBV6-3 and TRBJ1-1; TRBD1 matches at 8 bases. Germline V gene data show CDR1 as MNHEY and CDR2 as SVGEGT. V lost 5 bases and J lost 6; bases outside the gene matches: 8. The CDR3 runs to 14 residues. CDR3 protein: CASSKGQVRAEAFF. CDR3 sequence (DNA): TGTGCCAGCAGTAAGGGACAGGTGCGCGCTGAAGCTTTCTTT.